The clone carrying this T cell receptor beta chain was seen a handful of times. The antigen is undetermined. The data were obtained in a study of T cells in Graves' hyperthyroidism and ophthalmopathy. From RNA transcripts, TCR beta CDR3 regions were amplified. HTBI primers drove first-round RT-PCR of the TCR CDR3. TCRdb fed the multiplex PCR reads into MiXCR, producing one record per CDR3 protein. The sample holds about 520,000 distinct CDR3 sequences, less than 25% seen once. Study conclusions and caveats: Appearing also in blood were most of the thyroid clonotypes expanded above 0.001.

This sequence was found in a man younger than 35 with Graves' hyperthyroidism. The specimen was blood.

Here the CDR3 DNA reads TGCGCCAGCAGTGAGTCGGGGGCCCCCGGGACGGCTAACACCGGGGAGCTGTTTTTT. The encoded protein is CASSESGAPGTANTGELFF. The rearrangement uses TRBV10-2 and TRBJ2-2; D possibly corresponds to TRBD1 (6 bases). The CDR3 is made up of 19 amino acids. The germline gives CDR1 WSHSY, CDR2 SAAADI. V lost 0 bases to trimming and J lost 2 bases, with 19 bases between them.